This TCR beta chain is drawn from a study of blood T cell repertoires in COVID-19. Study information: The United States, Italy and Spain were the sources of the acute and convalescent COVID-19 samples. T cells, B-cell-depleted T cells, or PBMCs provided the cDNA or gDNA that served as material.

Enrolled through a virtual design, the participants were between roughly 18 and 90 years of age and came from 24 US areas. Trimming took off 1 base at V and 5 bases at J, with 12 bases between the two ends. This CDR3 is built from 15 residues. Germline CDR1 reads SGHRS; CDR2 reads YFSETQ. Original processing methods: Using reference gene primer amplification, nucleated cell counts were estimated. Here immunoSEQ multiplex PCR was the method, and the copy in TCRdb shows in-frame clones only, minus some. D and trimming come from the DNA, and the V and J calls and clone size come from that table. The sample yields approximately 250,000 clones, 70% to 90% seen once.

The TCR comes from a woman aged 35 to 49 with acute COVID-19. This sequence joins TRBV5-1 and TRBJ1-4; weak D call: TRBD1 (5 bases). Sequencing input: PBMCs or T cells enriched from blood (not recorded which). The CDR3, as DNA: TGCGCCAGCAGCTTGAATGGGGGGGAGAATGAAAAACTGTTTTTT. Translating it yields CASSLNGGENEKLFF.